The 4 T cell receptor beta chains given below trace back to one sample, sequenced in a study of blood T cell repertoires in COVID-19 (dated by TCRdb to the early 2020s). Library generation was performed with the immunoSEQ multiplex PCR assay. TCRdb holds this immuneACCESS table with in-frame rearrangements only. Some clones are missing; in checked studies, unresolved V genes explain under half, and the rest has no known cause. For this sample there are 200,000 to 250,000 clones; about 91% appear just once. The ten largest clones capture about 5.9% of the sample. The sample comprised peripheral blood. These receptors all stem from a woman aged 25 to 39 with COVID-19, enrolled during active disease.

The CDR3 DNA follows: TGTGCCAGTGCCCGGGGCGGGGGGCCCGCCTACGAGCAGTACTTC. This codes for CASARGGGPAYEQYF. The chain employs TRBV19 and TRBJ2-7, with 8 nucleotides matching TRBD2. Germline CDR1 is LNHDA and CDR2 is SQIVND (reference sequence). This CDR3 region has 15 residues. With 8 bases clipped from V and 2 bases from J, the junction kept 11 bases outside the gene matches.

This chain joins TRBV15 and TRBJ1-6, with D tentatively TRBD1 (5 bases). The CDR3 sequence is 16 residues long. From germline, CDR1 is LNHNV and CDR2 YYDKDF (reference sequence). The V end was cut by 4 bases, the J end by 7 bases, with 17 bases between. CDR3: CATSTTRDWENSPLHF. The CDR3 DNA sequence: TGTGCCACCAGCACCACACGGGACTGGGAAAATTCACCCCTCCACTTT. The variable domain in full, with the rest retrieved from reference TRBV15 and TRBJ1-6, is DAMVIQNPRYQVTQFGKPVTLSCSQTLNHNVMYWYQQKSSQAPKLLFHYYDKDFNNEADTPDNFQSRRPNTSFCFLDIRSPGLGDTAMYLCATSTTRDWENSPLHFGNGTRLTVT.

The gene calls are TRBV18 and TRBJ2-3; D call uncertain. This CDR3 contains 14 residues. Trimming cost V 3 bases and J 0 bases, with 7 bases left between them. Germline values: CDR1 KGHSH, CDR2 LQKENI. The CDR3 DNA is TGTGCCAGCTCACCGGCTAGTAGCACAGATACGCAGTATTTT. Translation gives CASSPASSTDTQYF.

This chain connects TRBV3-1 (or the pseudogene TRBV3-2) to TRBJ2-3, with 13 nucleotides matching TRBD2. Germline CDR1 reads LGHDT; CDR2 reads YNNKEL (reference sequence). The CDR3 has 17 amino acids. The V gene end was trimmed by 4 bases and the J gene end by 3 bases; junction bases not matched to a gene: 7. The CDR3 region has the DNA TGTGCCAGCAGCCCGCCGTGGACTAGCGGGAGAACAGATACGCAGTATTTT. Residues: CASSPPWTSGRTDTQYF.